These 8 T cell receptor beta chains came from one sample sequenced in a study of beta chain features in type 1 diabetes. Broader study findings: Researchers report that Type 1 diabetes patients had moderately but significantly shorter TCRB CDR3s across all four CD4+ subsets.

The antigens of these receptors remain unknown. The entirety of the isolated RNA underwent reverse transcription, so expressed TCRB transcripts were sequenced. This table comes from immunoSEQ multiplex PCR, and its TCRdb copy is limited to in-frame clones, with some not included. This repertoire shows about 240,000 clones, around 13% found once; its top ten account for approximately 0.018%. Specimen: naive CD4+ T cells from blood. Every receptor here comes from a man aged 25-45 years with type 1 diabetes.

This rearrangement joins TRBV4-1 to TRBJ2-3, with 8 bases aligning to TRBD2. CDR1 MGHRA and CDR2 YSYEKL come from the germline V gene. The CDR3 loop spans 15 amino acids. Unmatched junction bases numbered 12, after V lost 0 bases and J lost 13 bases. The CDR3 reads CASSQDPTSGREKYF. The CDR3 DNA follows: TGCGCCAGCAGCCAAGACCCTACTAGCGGAAGGGAAAAGTATTTT.

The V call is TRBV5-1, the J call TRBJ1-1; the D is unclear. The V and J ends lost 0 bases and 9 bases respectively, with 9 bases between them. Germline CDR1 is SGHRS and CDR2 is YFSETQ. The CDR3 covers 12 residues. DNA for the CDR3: TGCGCCAGCAGCTTGGTCGGTGATCAAGCTTTCTTT. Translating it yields CASSLVGDQAFF.

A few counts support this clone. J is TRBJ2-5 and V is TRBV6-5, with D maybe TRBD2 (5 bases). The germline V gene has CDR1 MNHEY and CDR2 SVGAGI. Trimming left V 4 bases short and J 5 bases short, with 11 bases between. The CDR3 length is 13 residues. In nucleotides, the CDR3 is TGTGCCAGCAGTTCTTCTAGGAGGGAGACCCAGTACTTC. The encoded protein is CASSSSRRETQYF.

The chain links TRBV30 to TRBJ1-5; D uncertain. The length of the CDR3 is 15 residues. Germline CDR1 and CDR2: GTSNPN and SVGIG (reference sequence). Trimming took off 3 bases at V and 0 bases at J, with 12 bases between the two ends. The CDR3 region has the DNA TGTGCCTGGAGCGTTGGAGTCGTTAGCAATCAGCCCCAGCATTTT. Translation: CAWSVGVVSNQPQHF.

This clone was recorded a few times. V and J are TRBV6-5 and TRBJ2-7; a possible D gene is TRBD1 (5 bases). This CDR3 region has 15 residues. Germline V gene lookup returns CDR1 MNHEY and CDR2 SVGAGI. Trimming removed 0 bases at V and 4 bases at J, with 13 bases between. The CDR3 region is CASSYSSGNGYEQYF. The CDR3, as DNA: TGTGCCAGCAGTTACTCGTCAGGGAACGGGTACGAGCAGTACTTC.

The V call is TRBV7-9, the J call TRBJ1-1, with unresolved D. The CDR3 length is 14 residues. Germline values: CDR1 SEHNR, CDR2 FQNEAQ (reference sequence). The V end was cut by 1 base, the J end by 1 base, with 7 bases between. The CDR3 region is CASSLGGGNTEAFF. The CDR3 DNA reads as TGTGCCAGCAGCTTAGGCGGAGGGAACACTGAAGCTTTCTTT.

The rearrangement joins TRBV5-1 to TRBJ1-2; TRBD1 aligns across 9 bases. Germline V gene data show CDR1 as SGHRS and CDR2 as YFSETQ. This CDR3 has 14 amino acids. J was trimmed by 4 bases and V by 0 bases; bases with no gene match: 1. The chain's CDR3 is CASSLGDRVYGYTF. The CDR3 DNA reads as TGCGCCAGCAGCTTGGGGGACAGGGTCTATGGCTACACCTTC. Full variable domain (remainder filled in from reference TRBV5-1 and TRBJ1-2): KAGVTQTPRYLIKTRGQQVTLSCSPISGHRSVSWYQQTPGQGLQFLFEYFSETQRNKGNFPGRFSGRQFSNSRSEMNVSTLELGDSALYLCASSLGDRVYGYTFGSGTRLTVV.

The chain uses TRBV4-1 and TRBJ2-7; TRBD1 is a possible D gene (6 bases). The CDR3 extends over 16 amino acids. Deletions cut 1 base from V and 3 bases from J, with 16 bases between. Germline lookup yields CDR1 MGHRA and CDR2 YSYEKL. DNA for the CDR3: TGCGCCAGCAGCCAAGGGCAGGGGTCCTCTCTCTACGAGCAGTACTTC. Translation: CASSQGQGSSLYEQYF.